Listed below are T cell receptor beta chains from one sample, sequenced in a study of metastatic and nonmetastatic thyroid tumors. TCRdb reprocessed the PCR reads using MiXCR. The table includes about 20,000 clones, roughly a fifth detected once. Sequencing used tumor tissue. The receptors stem from a female donor with papillary thyroid cancer or a benign thyroid nodule (not recorded which). Some clones in this sample may be carry-over from other donors' samples. Each CDR3 is given with its conserved first and last residue. A D gene is named only where the DNA matches it firmly. Expanded clones are given a class, and other clones once, few, many or no size at all.

j_call clone_size v_call d_call cdr3_nt cdr3_aa
TRBJ2-1 many TRBV7-2 TRBD2 TGTGCCAGCAGCTTAGCGCTAGCGGGAGGGTATAATGAGCAGTTCTTC CASSLALAGGYNEQFF
TRBJ2-7 few TRBV12-3/TRBV12-4 - TGTGCCAGCAGTTTCGGACAGACAACCTACGAGCAGTACTTC CASSFGQTTYEQYF
TRBJ1-4 many TRBV6-1 - TGTGCCAGCAGTCCCGACGGGGCCGAGGGAAAACTGTTTTTT CASSPDGAEGKLFF
TRBJ1-2 - TRBV11-3 - TGTGCCAGCAGCTTAGAGACAGAAGATACCCCCTATGGCTACACCTTC CASSLETEDTPYGYTF
TRBJ1-5 - TRBV6-1 TRBD1 TGTGCCAGCAGGTCGGACAGGGACCGGCCCCAGCATTTT CASRSDRDRPQHF
TRBJ2-7 many TRBV7-6 - TGTGCCAGCAGCCCAGATGTGGGACGACACGCCTACGAGCAGTACTTC CASSPDVGRHAYEQYF
TRBJ2-5 many TRBV18 - TGTGCCAGCTCACCGACGGGGGCCCAGGGAGAGACCCAGTACTTC CASSPTGAQGETQYF
TRBJ2-7 - TRBV27 - TGTGCCAGCAGCGACACAGGGAACGAGCAGTACTTC CASSDTGNEQYF
TRBJ2-7 many TRBV12-3/TRBV12-4 - TGTGCCAGCAGTTTGACTGACTCCTACGAGCAGTACTTC CASSLTDSYEQYF
TRBJ1-1 many TRBV4-1 - TGCGCCAGCAGCCAAGGACAGAAAGAAGCTTTCTTT CASSQGQKEAFF
TRBJ1-1 many TRBV19 - TGTGCCAGTAGGAACAGGATACGGAACACTGAAGCTTTCTTT CASRNRIRNTEAFF
TRBJ2-3 many TRBV3-1 - TGTGCCAGCAGCCAAGATGGGGGCAGTCGGTCGGATACGCAGTATTTT CASSQDGGSRSDTQYF
TRBJ2-3 many TRBV9 - TGTGCCAGCAGCGTAGCTGAGGATACGCAGTATTTT CASSVAEDTQYF
TRBJ2-1 - TRBV12-3/TRBV12-4 TRBD2 TGTGCCAGCAGGCTAGCGGTCAATGAGCAGTTCTTC CASRLAVNEQFF
TRBJ1-1 - TRBV25-1 TRBD1 TGTGCCATCAGTGCTACCCACAGGGGGGACACTGAAGCTTTCTTT CAISATHRGDTEAFF
TRBJ2-7 - TRBV27 - TGTGCCAGCAGTTTAGGGGCTGGACTAACGTACGAGCAGTACTTC CASSLGAGLTYEQYF
TRBJ2-3 - TRBV9 TRBD1 TGTGCCAGCAGCGTAAACACGGGACAGTCGAGCACAGATACGCAGTATTTT CASSVNTGQSSTDTQYF
TRBJ1-4 many TRBV28 TRBD1 TGTGCCAGGACCGAGGACAGGGAGATTCCAACTAATGAAAAACTGTTTTTT CARTEDREIPTNEKLFF
TRBJ2-5 many TRBV5-1 TRBD1 TGCGCCAGCAGCGAGGGACAGGTGGAGACCCAGTACTTC CASSEGQVETQYF
TRBJ2-7 many TRBV15 - TGTGCCACCAGCAGAACGACGGCCTCCTACGAGCAGTACTTC CATSRTTASYEQYF
TRBJ2-5 - TRBV7-2 - TGTGCCAGCAGCTTAGAAGGGCCATCTGGAGAGACCCAGTACTTC CASSLEGPSGETQYF
TRBJ1-4 many TRBV27 - TGTGCCAGCCTGAGGTATGAAAAACTGTTTTTT CASLRYEKLFF
TRBJ1-1 many TRBV10-3 - TGTGCCACCACACGGGGTTTGTACACTGAAGCTTTCTTT CATTRGLYTEAFF
TRBJ1-2 medium-sized TRBV6-1 - TGTGCCAGCCGTACAGGCTTCAACTATGGCTACACCTTC CASRTGFNYGYTF
TRBJ2-7 - TRBV11-2 TRBD2 TGTGCCAGCAGCGCGAACCCTAGCGGGAGGGCCTTCGAGCAGTACTTC CASSANPSGRAFEQYF
TRBJ2-3 few TRBV30 - TGTGCCTGGAGGGCAGACCCCACAGATACGCAGTATTTC CAWRADPTDTQYF
TRBJ2-2 many TRBV20-1 - TGCAGTGCTAGAAGGGGCGGAACCGGGGAGCTGTTTTTT CSARRGGTGELFF
TRBJ1-1 - TRBV4-1 - TGCGCCAGCAGCCAACATGGGGCTGGTGAAGCTTTCTTT CASSQHGAGEAFF
TRBJ2-6 many TRBV4-2 - TGTGCCAGCAGCCAAGAACAGACTGGGGCCAACGTCCTGACTTTC CASSQEQTGANVLTF
TRBJ2-2 hyperexpanded TRBV6-1 - TGTGCCAGCAGCGAGATAAACACCGGGGAGCTGTTTTTT CASSEINTGELFF
TRBJ2-1 few TRBV20-1 TRBD2 TGCAGTGCTAGAGGACTAGCGGGGCATGGAGAGCAGTTCTTC CSARGLAGHGEQFF
TRBJ1-3 many TRBV6-1 - TGTGCCAGCAGTGAAGACTCTGGAAACACCATATATTTT CASSEDSGNTIYF
TRBJ2-6 many TRBV6-5 - TGTGCCAGCAGTTACCTGCGTGGAGGGGGGGCCAACGTCCTGACTTTC CASSYLRGGGANVLTF
TRBJ1-4 - TRBV5-1 - TGCGCCAGCAGCTATGACGAGGCGGGGGTAGCTAATGAAAAACTGTTTTTT CASSYDEAGVANEKLFF
TRBJ1-3 many TRBV19 - TGTGCCAGTAGGAGCTCTGGAAACACCATATATTTT CASRSSGNTIYF
TRBJ1-1 many TRBV5-1 - TGCGCCAGCAGCCTCCTCGGACCGACAGAGGATACAAGTGAAGCTTTCTTT CASSLLGPTEDTSEAFF
TRBJ2-1 medium-sized TRBV12-3/TRBV12-4 - TGTGCCAGCAGTTTGGGGCTCCGCAATGAGCAGTTCTTC CASSLGLRNEQFF
TRBJ2-7 many TRBV6-2/TRBV6-3 - TGTGCCAGCACCGACTTCCTGGCCGGGGACGAGCAGTACTTC CASTDFLAGDEQYF
TRBJ2-7 many TRBV10-3 TRBD2 TGTGCCATCAGTGGACGGCGGGAGGGCCCAGTCGAGCAGTACTTC CAISGRREGPVEQYF
TRBJ2-2 - TRBV7-2 - TGTGCCAGCAGCTTACCTTTATGGGACACCGGGGAGCTGTTTTTT CASSLPLWDTGELFF
TRBJ1-3 many TRBV30 - TGTGCCTGGAGTGTACTCCTTTGTCCTGGAAACACCATATATTTT CAWSVLLCPGNTIYF
TRBJ2-7 few TRBV20-1 TRBD2 TGCAGTGCTAGAGCCGGGACTAGCGGAGCCCATTACGAGCAGTACTTC CSARAGTSGAHYEQYF
TRBJ2-7 many TRBV20-1 TRBD2 TGCAGTGCTAGCTGGACTAGCGGAGACTACGAGCAGTACTTC CSASWTSGDYEQYF
TRBJ2-7 few TRBV6-1 TRBD1 TGTGCCAGCAGTGGACAAGGGACAGCGCCCTACGAGCAGTACTTC CASSGQGTAPYEQYF
TRBJ1-5 - TRBV6-1 - TGTGCCAGCAGTGACCAAAGGGATCAGCCCCAGCATTTT CASSDQRDQPQHF
TRBJ2-7 - TRBV5-1 TRBD1 TGCGCCAGCAGCTGTCCCGGGACAGGGTTTCCCCCCTACGAGCAGTACTTC CASSCPGTGFPPYEQYF
TRBJ2-7 - TRBV27 TRBD1 TGTGCCAGCAGAAGCCAGGGACAGATCTCTTACGAGCAGTACTTC CASRSQGQISYEQYF
TRBJ2-7 many TRBV10-2 - TGCGCCAGCACGGGGTACGGGAGCTCCTACGAGCAGTACTTC CASTGYGSSYEQYF
TRBJ1-3 many TRBV12-3/TRBV12-4 - TGTGCCAGCGCGGGCTTCCTCTCTGGAAACACCATATATTTT CASAGFLSGNTIYF
TRBJ2-3 - TRBV19 TRBD1 TGTGCCAGTCGACAGGGTTCAACAGATACGCAGTATTTT CASRQGSTDTQYF
TRBJ2-7 - TRBV30 - TGTGCCTGGAGTGGTTCGGTGTCCTACGAGCAGTACTTC CAWSGSVSYEQYF